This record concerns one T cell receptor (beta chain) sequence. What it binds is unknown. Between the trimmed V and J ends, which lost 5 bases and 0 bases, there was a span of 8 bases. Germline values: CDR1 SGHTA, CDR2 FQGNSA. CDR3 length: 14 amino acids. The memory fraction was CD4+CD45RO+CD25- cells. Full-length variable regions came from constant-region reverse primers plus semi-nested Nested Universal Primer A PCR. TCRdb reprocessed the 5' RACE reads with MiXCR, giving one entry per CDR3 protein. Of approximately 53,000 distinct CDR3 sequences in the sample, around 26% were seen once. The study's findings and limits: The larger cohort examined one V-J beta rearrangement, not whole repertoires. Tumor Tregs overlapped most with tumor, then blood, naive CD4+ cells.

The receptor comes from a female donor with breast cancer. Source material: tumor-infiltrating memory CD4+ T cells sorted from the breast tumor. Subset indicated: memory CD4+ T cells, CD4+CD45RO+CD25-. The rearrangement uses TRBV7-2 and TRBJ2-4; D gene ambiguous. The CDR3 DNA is TGTGCCAGCAGCACCCCTCTAGCCAAAAACATTCAGTACTTC. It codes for CASSTPLAKNIQYF.